This T cell receptor (beta chain) comes out of a study of cytomegalovirus exposure and HLA in healthy donors. Study-wide context: Within an early data release were about 85 million unique TCRs drawn from HLA-typed donors. Caucasian-associated ancestry cluster membership applied to around 80% of nearly 400 genotyped donors. Regarding the study as a whole: In a later analysis, a missense DCLRE1C variant was linked to TCR beta V- and J-gene trimming.

Primers: 60 Vbeta forward and 13 Jbeta reverse. Method: immunoSEQ multiplex PCR; TCRdb's copy keeps in-frame clones and lacks some. This table has just over 150,000 clones, around 83% appearing once. With respect to this clone: Its antigen is still unknown.

The CDR3 has 13 amino acids. CDR1 and CDR2 from the germline V gene are SGHRS and YFSETQ. The V end was cut by 4 bases, the J end by 3 bases, with 8 bases between. The sequenced sample consisted of PBMCs. This TCR came from a woman aged 18-30 years in good health and CMV-seronegative. This chain connects TRBV5-1 to TRBJ1-3, with D perhaps TRBD1 (5 bases). In nucleotides, the CDR3 is TGCGCCAGCAGCCGGACAAATGGAAACACCATATATTTT. Translated: CASSRTNGNTIYF.